This TCR beta chain stems from a study of blood T cell repertoires in COVID-19. CDR3 size: 11 residues. Germline CDR1 and CDR2: SQVTM and ANQGSEA. With 7 bases removed from V and 1 base from J, the gap between germline ends came to 7 bases. The protocol was immunoSEQ multiplex PCR, while the TCRdb copy is restricted to in-frame clones and leaves out a portion. The repertoire holds 150,000 to 200,000 clones, about 88% seen once, with 9% to 10% in the top ten. This receptor was identified in a woman aged 18-29 years who had recovered from COVID-19. Sequences were obtained from PBMCs or T cells enriched from blood (not recorded which). V is TRBV29-1 and J is TRBJ1-1, with D possibly being TRBD1 (5 bases). The CDR3 here is CSADRNTEAFF. Here the CDR3 DNA reads TGCAGCGCCGACAGGAACACTGAAGCTTTCTTT. Using reference TRBV29-1 and TRBJ1-1 for the parts outside the CDR3, the full variable domain is SAVISQKPSRDICQRGTSLTIQCQVDSQVTMMFWYRQQPGQSLTLIATANQGSEATYESGFVIDKFPISRPNLTFSTLTVSNMSPEDSSIYLCSADRNTEAFFGQGTRLTVV.